This T cell receptor beta chain was captured by sequencing in a study of blood T cell repertoires in COVID-19. Study background: T cells, B-cell-depleted T cells, or PBMCs supplied cDNA or gDNA.

With 4 bases clipped from V and 4 bases from J, the junction kept 11 bases outside the gene matches. The CDR3 consists of 15 residues. Germline-derived CDR1 and CDR2 are SQVTM and ANQGSEA. TCRdb keeps only in-frame clones here, not all; method: immunoSEQ multiplex PCR. Found here are about 110,000 clones, around four fifths of them singletons; the top ten hold about 4.5%. Sequenced input: peripheral blood. The receptor was derived from a man in his sixties or seventies with acute or convalescent COVID-19. The chain couples TRBV29-1 to TRBJ1-2; 8 bases line up with TRBD1. CDR3 DNA sequence: TGCAGCGTTGGTTTCGATGTGACAGGGGTCTATGGCTACACCTTC. Its translation is CSVGFDVTGVYGYTF.